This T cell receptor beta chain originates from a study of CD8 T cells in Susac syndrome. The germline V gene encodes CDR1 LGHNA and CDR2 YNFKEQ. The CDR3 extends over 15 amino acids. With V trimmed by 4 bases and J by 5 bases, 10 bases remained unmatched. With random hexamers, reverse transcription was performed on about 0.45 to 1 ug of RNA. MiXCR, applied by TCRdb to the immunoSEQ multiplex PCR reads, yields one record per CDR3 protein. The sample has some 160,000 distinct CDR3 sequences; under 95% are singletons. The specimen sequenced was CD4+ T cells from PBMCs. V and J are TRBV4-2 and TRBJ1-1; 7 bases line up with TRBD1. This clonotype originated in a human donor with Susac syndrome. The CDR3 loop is CASSPTTGRGTEAFF. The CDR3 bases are TGTGCCAGCAGCCCAACGACAGGGCGGGGGACTGAAGCTTTCTTT.